This entry features one T cell receptor beta chain sequence. The antigen is undetermined. This sample was included in a study of cytotoxic CD8 clonotypes in ibrutinib-treated CLL. For the study at large: Following a median approximately 12 months of treatment, with a range of 6 to 36, response samples were taken. Mean per-sample yields comprised around 260,000 productive templates and tens of thousands of productive rearrangements.

Generated by immunoSEQ multiplex PCR, the TCRdb table keeps only in-frame clones and is missing some. The sample yields some 310,000 clones, about 77% seen once. TCR beta libraries used about 2 micrograms of genomic DNA from cryopreserved PBMCs. Overall study results and limits: Progressing and sustained-remission patients had different sampling times.

There are 18 residues in the CDR3. The sequence was collected from a human donor with chronic lymphocytic leukemia. The V and J genes are TRBV21-1 and TRBJ2-3; the table gives TRBD2 as D, unverified against the DNA. TRBV21-1 is a pseudogene. Sequenced material: PBMCs, taken before ibrutinib treatment. The CDR3 DNA follows: TGTGCCAGCAGCAAAGTGCCTAGCGGAAATTCTAGCACAGATACGCAGTATTTT. It translates to CASSKVPSGNSSTDTQYF.